This T cell receptor (beta chain) was identified in a study of cytomegalovirus exposure and HLA in healthy donors. The CDR3 length is 17 residues. CDR1 MGHRA and CDR2 YSYEKL come from the germline V gene. The germline V and J ends were trimmed by 1 base and 4 bases, with 18 bases remaining between them. PCR used 60 Vbeta primers and 13 Jbeta primers. The repertoire was sequenced with immunoSEQ multiplex PCR; TCRdb's copy has only in-frame clones and lacks some. The sample yields over 100,000 clones, about 80% seen once. The sequence derives from a woman aged 50 to 60 in good health and CMV-seropositive. The J gene is TRBJ2-3, the V gene TRBV4-1, with a tentative D call TRBD1 (6 bases). Source material: PBMCs. The CDR3 coding sequence is TGCGCCAGCAGCCAAGTCAGGGGTCCCTCCGTCGCAGATACGCAGTATTTT. Amino acids: CASSQVRGPSVADTQYF.